This T cell receptor (beta chain) was observed in a study of cytomegalovirus exposure and HLA in healthy donors. Notes on this clone: As yet, its antigen is unknown.

Trimming left V 1 base short and J 0 bases short, with 9 bases between. CDR1 and CDR2 from the germline V gene are SEHNR and FQNEAQ (reference sequence). The length of the CDR3 is 16 residues. Study findings and constraints: Among TCR sequences, most were rare, though some public TCRs appeared in many donors.

The data were produced by immunoSEQ multiplex PCR, yet TCRdb's version contains in-frame clones alone and is incomplete. The table records some 150,000 clones, just over 90% of them present only once. This chain connects TRBV7-9 to TRBJ1-4; D not resolved. This clonotype was obtained from a man aged 18 to 30 in good health and CMV-seronegative. The sample was PBMCs. Here the CDR3 DNA reads TGTGCCAGCAGCTTAGAAGGAGTCGCAACTAATGAAAAACTGTTTTTT. Its protein is CASSLEGVATNEKLFF.